This T cell receptor (beta chain) was obtained from a study of control samples from healthy donors and cancer patients. This clone has a single count. V was trimmed by 5 bases and J by 6 bases, leaving 11 bases between them. Germline CDR1 and CDR2: SGHDT and YYEEEE. The CDR3 runs to 13 residues. TCRdb's copy holds only in-frame clones and misses some; the assay was immunoSEQ multiplex PCR. The top ten hold approximately 0.58% of the sample, which has 100,000 to 150,000 clones, roughly 92% seen once. The specimen sequenced was PBMCs. This clonotype originated in an elderly man with head and neck cancer. This chain links TRBV5-6 with TRBJ2-2, with no clear D. This chain's CDR3 is CASSLMGPGELFF. CDR3 sequence (DNA): TGTGCCAGCAGTCTGATGGGCCCCGGGGAGCTGTTTTTT.